These 30 T cell receptor beta chains share one sample of origin, sequenced in a study of response to subunit inactivated influenza vaccine. TCRdb reprocessed the RT-PCR reads with MiXCR, giving one entry per CDR3 protein. The table records about 580,000 distinct CDR3 sequences, approximately 14% of them present only once. The input for sequencing was PBMCs from blood, taken about 12 days after vaccination. These receptors all stem from a man aged 45 to 65 who received an inactivated influenza vaccine.

Ten or more counts support this clonotype. V is TRBV7-2 and J is TRBJ1-6; a possible D gene is TRBD1 (5 bases). This CDR3 comprises 16 residues. Trimming left V 4 bases short and J 6 bases short, with 16 bases between. Germline CDR1 and CDR2: SGHTA and FQGNSA. The CDR3 nucleotides are TGTGCCAGCAGCTCCCAGGGACGGATGATTAATTCACCCCTCCACTTT. Its translation: CASSSQGRMINSPLHF.

The V and J genes are TRBV28 and TRBJ1-5; D unresolved. Trimming took 5 bases from V and 5 from J, leaving 7 bases between them. Looked up from germline, CDR1 is MDHEN and CDR2 is SYDVKM. The CDR3 is 12 amino acids. Here the CDR3 reads CASSPVDQPQHF. The CDR3 nucleotides read TGTGCCAGCAGTCCCGTGGATCAGCCCCAGCATTTT.

This clonotype was detected many times. J is TRBJ2-3 and V is TRBV18; 7 bases agree with TRBD2. Germline CDR1 KGHSH, CDR2 LQKENI. The CDR3 is 15 residues long. V dropped 4 bases and J dropped 0; count of bases not matched to a gene: 4. CDR3 in amino acids: CASSRVAGSTDTQYF. The DNA for the CDR3 is TGTGCCAGCTCACGTGTAGCGGGTAGCACAGATACGCAGTATTTT.

V is TRBV7-8 and J is TRBJ1-6, with 7 bases aligning to TRBD1. This CDR3 contains 17 residues. Losses at the gene ends were 4 bases for V and 6 bases for J; bases not matched to a gene: 12. Germline V gene lookup returns CDR1 SGHVS and CDR2 FQNEAQ. CDR3 region: CASSSTRQGRGNSPLHF. The CDR3 DNA sequence: TGTGCCAGCAGCTCCACCCGACAGGGAAGGGGTAATTCACCCCTCCACTTT.

This clonotype was seen more than once but under ten times. The chain uses TRBV12-3 or TRBV12-4 and TRBJ2-3; the D call may be TRBD1 or TRBD2 (6 bases each). This CDR3 region has 15 residues. Between the trimmed V and J ends, which lost 6 bases and 2 bases, there was a span of 15 bases. CDR3 in DNA: TGTGCCAGCAGCTCGGAGGGGGTGATCACAGATACGCAGTATTTT. Its protein is CASSSEGVITDTQYF.

This clonotype came up many times. The gene calls are TRBV5-1 and TRBJ2-2; D unclear. Germline lookup yields CDR1 SGHRS and CDR2 YFSETQ. The CDR3 consists of 13 residues. V was pared by 0 bases and J by 3 bases, with 3 bases between. The CDR3 loop is CASSLADTGELFF. CDR3 DNA: TGCGCCAGCAGCTTGGCCGACACCGGGGAGCTGTTTTTT.

The rearrangement links TRBV6-1 to TRBJ2-5; D is undetermined. Trimming removed 6 bases from V and 1 base from J, with 18 bases in between. Germline V gene data show CDR1 as MNHNS and CDR2 as SASEGT. This CDR3 contains 16 residues. In DNA, the CDR3 is TGTGCCAGCAGCGTAGGTTCAGGCTACCTCCAAGAGACCCAGTACTTC. This encodes CASSVGSGYLQETQYF.

This clonotype was counted at least ten times. The chain employs TRBV20-1 and TRBJ2-2; 9 nucleotides line up with TRBD1. V lost 6 bases and J lost 3; bases outside the gene matches: 5. The CDR3 extends over 14 amino acids. CDR1 and CDR2 from the germline V gene are DFQATT and SNEGSKA (reference sequence). CDR3 coding DNA: TGCAGTGCCTTTGACAGGGGGGACACCGGGGAGCTGTTTTTT. Encoded protein: CSAFDRGDTGELFF.

This chain connects TRBV2 to TRBJ2-5; 11 bases match TRBD1. J gave up 3 bases and V 6 bases, and 3 bases lay outside the gene matches. Germline V CDR1 and CDR2: SNHLY, FYNNEI. The CDR3 consists of 14 residues. This CDR3 is CASSGTGGKETQYF. The CDR3 DNA follows: TGTGCCAGCAGCGGGACAGGGGGGAAAGAGACCCAGTACTTC.

This clonotype was seen repeatedly, ten times or more. The V gene is TRBV7-6, the J gene TRBJ2-7, with D perhaps matching TRBD2 (5 bases). The V end was cut by 2 bases, the J end by 6 bases, with 11 bases between. There are 13 residues in the CDR3. Looked up from germline, CDR1 is SGHVS and CDR2 is FNYEAQ. The CDR3 here is CASSLTEAGEQYF. CDR3 sequence (DNA): TGTGCCAGCAGCTTAACGGAGGCGGGCGAGCAGTACTTC.

In its sample, this clonotype was seen a few times. The chain carries TRBV10-3 and TRBJ2-5; 7 bases match TRBD2. The V gene end was trimmed by 3 bases and the J gene end by 2 bases; junction bases not matched to a gene: 9. There are 16 residues in the CDR3. Looked up from germline, CDR1 is ENHRY and CDR2 is SYGVKD. In DNA form, the CDR3 reads TGTGCCATCAGTGACCGCGGGAGAGGCCGTCAAGAGACCCAGTACTTC. Translated, it gives CAISDRGRGRQETQYF.

This clonotype was recorded a few times. The chain joins TRBV5-5 to TRBJ1-1; D perhaps matches TRBD1 (6 bases). CDR3 length equals 18 residues. V was shortened by 2 bases and J by 1 base, with 21 bases between the two germline ends. Germline lookup yields CDR1 SGHKS and CDR2 YYEKEE (reference sequence). CDR3 sequence reads: CASSFIYRDLSSNTEAFF. The CDR3 DNA is TGTGCCAGCAGCTTTATATACAGGGACCTTTCATCGAACACTGAAGCTTTCTTT.

This clonotype was detected many times. The gene calls are TRBV7-2 and TRBJ2-7; a weak D match, TRBD2 (5 bases). Looked up from germline, CDR1 is SGHTA and CDR2 is FQGNSA. Trimming pared 5 bases from V and 4 bases from J, leaving 12 bases between. CDR3 size: 13 residues. As DNA, the CDR3 is TGTGCCAGCAGCCTCCGGGATCATTACGAGCAGTACTTC. Translated: CASSLRDHYEQYF.

This clonotype was detected many times. In DNA form, the CDR3 reads TGCAGCGTTTCCATTACAGGGGCCAGGCGCTCAGATACGCAGTATTTT. This codes for CSVSITGARRSDTQYF. V usage is TRBV29-1 and J usage is TRBJ2-3, with 7 bases matching TRBD1. Per germline, CDR1 SQVTM and CDR2 ANQGSEA. The V and J ends lost 5 bases and 4 bases, in that order; junction bases with no gene match: 15. There are 16 residues in the CDR3.

This clonotype has ten or more counts. The chain combines TRBV7-3 with TRBJ2-5; D might be TRBD2 (5 bases). This CDR3 has 13 residues. Trimming pared 2 bases from V and 2 bases from J, leaving 6 bases between. The germline V gene has CDR1 SGHTA and CDR2 FQGTGA. CDR3: CASSLDYQETQYF. The DNA for the CDR3 is TGTGCCAGCAGCTTAGACTATCAAGAGACCCAGTACTTC.

This clonotype was observed many times. The chain uses TRBV24-1 and TRBJ2-1, with 10 bases fitting TRBD1. Germline trimming cut 6 bases from V and 10 bases from J; bases unmatched to any gene: 11. The germline gives CDR1 KGHDR, CDR2 SFDVKD. The CDR3 extends over 15 amino acids. CDR3 DNA: TGTGCCACCAGTAAAGAGGGGACAGGGGTGGGGGAGCAGTTCTTC. Protein product: CATSKEGTGVGEQFF.

J is TRBJ2-4 and V is TRBV28, with D possibly being TRBD1 or TRBD2 (5 bases each). The CDR3 loop spans 14 amino acids. Trimming removed 5 bases from V and 8 bases from J, with 16 bases in between. Germline values: CDR1 MDHEN, CDR2 SYDVKM. The CDR3 reads CASSHGGFEDIQYF. The CDR3 nucleotides read TGTGCCAGCAGTCATGGGGGATTCGAGGACATTCAGTACTTC. Full variable domain (missing parts from reference TRBV28 and TRBJ2-4): DVKVTQSSRYLVKRTGEKVFLECVQDMDHENMFWYRQDPGLGLRLIYFSYDVKMKEKGDIPEGYSVSREKKERFSLILESASTNQTSMYLCASSHGGFEDIQYFGAGTRLSVL.

This clonotype was detected many times. The rearrangement links TRBV12-3 or TRBV12-4 to TRBJ1-1; D is perhaps TRBD1 (6 bases). V was trimmed by 5 bases and J by 4 bases, leaving 17 bases between them. This CDR3 is built from 15 residues. CDR3 in amino acids: CASSLGSQGFTEAFF. The CDR3 DNA sequence: TGTGCCAGCAGTCTTGGGTCTCAGGGGTTCACTGAAGCTTTCTTT.

This sequence joins TRBV20-1 and TRBJ2-5; D is tentatively TRBD1 or TRBD2 (5 bases each). The CDR3 is made up of 14 amino acids. Trimming took 6 bases from V and 9 from J, leaving 23 bases between them. The germline CDR1 and CDR2 sequences are DFQATT and SNEGSKA (reference sequence). CDR3 loop: CSAPPGTASMAQYF. DNA of the CDR3: TGCAGTGCCCCTCCCGGGACGGCCTCAATGGCCCAGTACTTC.

The chain couples TRBV28 to TRBJ1-2; 9 nucleotides line up with TRBD1. The V and J ends lost 9 bases and 4 bases, in that order; junction bases with no gene match: 15. This CDR3 spans 16 amino acids. Germline V gene sequence: CDR1 MDHEN, CDR2 SYDVKM. The CDR3 reads CASRPEIGTGPYGYTF. CDR3 nucleotides: TGTGCCAGTAGACCGGAAATCGGGACAGGGCCCTATGGCTACACCTTC.

This clonotype has only a few counts. The genes are TRBV29-1 and TRBJ1-1; 7 bases agree with TRBD1. Germline loops: CDR1 SQVTM, CDR2 ANQGSEA. There are 13 residues in the CDR3. Trimming took 4 bases from V and 1 from J; bases not matched to a gene: 3. Here the CDR3 reads CSVVEGANTEAFF. CDR3 DNA: TGCAGCGTTGTTGAGGGGGCGAACACTGAAGCTTTCTTT.

Only a few counts were recorded for this clonotype. This sequence joins TRBV20-1 and TRBJ2-7; the D call may be TRBD1 or TRBD2 (5 bases each). Germline CDR1 and CDR2: DFQATT and SNEGSKA (reference sequence). Trimming shortened V by 6 bases and J by 4 bases, and 13 bases separated the two germline ends. The CDR3 extends over 12 amino acids. The CDR3 nucleotides are TGCAGTGCGAGGGACCCCCGGTACGAGCAGTACTTC. Protein sequence: CSARDPRYEQYF.

This clonotype was seen only a few times. The chain links TRBV7-9 to TRBJ2-3; TRBD2 agrees at 16 bases. Germline CDR1 reads SEHNR; CDR2 reads FQNEAQ (reference sequence). J was trimmed by 2 bases and V by 5 bases; bases with no gene match: 4. The length of the CDR3 is 17 residues. DNA of the CDR3: TGTGCCAGCAGCCCGGGACTAGCGGGAGGGATCACAGATACGCAGTATTTT. It translates to CASSPGLAGGITDTQYF.

This clonotype turned up a few times. The chain couples TRBV20-1 to TRBJ2-7, with 8 bases aligning to TRBD1. With 6 bases clipped from V and 3 bases from J, the junction kept 13 bases outside the gene matches. Germline CDR1 and CDR2: DFQATT and SNEGSKA (reference sequence). The CDR3 sequence is 15 residues long. CDR3: CSAPPTGQAFYEQYF. The CDR3 nucleotides are TGCAGTGCCCCACCTACGGGACAGGCATTCTACGAGCAGTACTTC.

This clonotype was observed a handful of times. The gene calls are TRBV11-2 and TRBJ2-1; the D is unclear. Germline V lookup: CDR1 SGHAT, CDR2 FQNNGV. V lost 5 bases, J lost 5 bases, and 13 bases lay in between. This CDR3 has 14 residues. The CDR3 nucleotides read TGTGCCAGCAGCCTCGCGTACAGTAACAATGAGCAGTTCTTC. Protein product: CASSLAYSNNEQFF. The whole variable domain, remainder taken from reference TRBV11-2 and TRBJ2-1, is EAGVAQSPRYKIIEKRQSVAFWCNPISGHATLYWYQQILGQGPKLLIQFQNNGVVDDSQLPKDRFSAERLKGVDSTLKIQPAKLEDSAVYLCASSLAYSNNEQFFGPGTRLTVL.

This clonotype was seen only once. V gene TRBV23-1 combines with J gene TRBJ2-7; TRBD1 might be the D (6 bases). TRBV23-1 is treated as an ORF (open reading frame) with a function not yet certain. CDR3 length: 15 residues. V lost 8 bases and J lost 1, with 18 bases in between. This CDR3 reads CASPGIWQGSYEQYF. The CDR3 DNA is TGCGCCAGCCCGGGGATTTGGCAGGGGTCCTACGAGCAGTACTTC.

This clonotype was recorded a few times. V usage is TRBV25-1 and J usage is TRBJ2-3; D tentatively reads TRBD1 or TRBD2 (6 bases each). The ends were cut back, 4 bases at V and 3 bases at J, with 14 bases in the middle. This CDR3 is built from 15 residues. Germline CDR1 reads MGHDK; CDR2 reads SYGVNS. CDR3 DNA: TGTGCCAGCAGTGCGTGGCCGGGGGCGACAGATACGCAGTATTTT. Translated, it gives CASSAWPGATDTQYF.

This chain uses TRBV3-1 with TRBJ2-7; possibly TRBD1 for D (6 bases). The CDR3 is 14 residues long. Germline V CDR1 and CDR2: LGHDT, YNNKEL (reference sequence). Trimming cost V 10 bases and J 2 bases, with 18 bases left between them. CDR3 in amino acids: CATRRQVYPYEQYF. The CDR3, as DNA: TGTGCCACCAGGAGACAGGTTTACCCCTACGAGCAGTACTTC.

The table lists this clonotype with many counts. The CDR3 protein is CATSDPGHHETGELFF. CDR3 DNA: TGTGCCACCAGTGACCCTGGACACCATGAAACCGGGGAGCTGTTTTTT. The J gene is TRBJ2-2, the V gene TRBV24-1, with a possible D match to TRBD1 (5 bases). V was pared by 4 bases and J by 5 bases, with 16 bases between. The length of the CDR3 is 16 residues. Germline CDR1 and CDR2: KGHDR and SFDVKD.

This clonotype has at least ten counts. This chain connects TRBV12-3 or TRBV12-4 to TRBJ1-6, with a tentative D call TRBD1 (6 bases). V lost 7 bases to trimming and J lost 8 bases, with 9 bases between them. There are 12 residues in the CDR3. The CDR3 DNA reads as TGTGCCAGCACGGACAGATATTCACCCCTCCACTTT. Amino acids: CASTDRYSPLHF.